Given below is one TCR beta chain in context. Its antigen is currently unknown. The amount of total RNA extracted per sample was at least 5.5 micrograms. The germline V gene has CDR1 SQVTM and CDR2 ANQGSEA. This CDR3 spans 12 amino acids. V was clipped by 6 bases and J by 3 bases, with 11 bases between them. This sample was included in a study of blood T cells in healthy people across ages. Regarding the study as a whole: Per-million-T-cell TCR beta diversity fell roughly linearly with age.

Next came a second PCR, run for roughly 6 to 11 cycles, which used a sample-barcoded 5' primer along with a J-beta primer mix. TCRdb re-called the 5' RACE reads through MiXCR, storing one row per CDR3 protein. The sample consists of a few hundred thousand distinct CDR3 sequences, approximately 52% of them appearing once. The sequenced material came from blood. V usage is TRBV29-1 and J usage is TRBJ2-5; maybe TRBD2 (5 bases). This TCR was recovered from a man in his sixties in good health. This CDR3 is CSVGPREETQYF. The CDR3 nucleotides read TGCAGCGTGGGCCCGAGGGAAGAGACCCAGTACTTC. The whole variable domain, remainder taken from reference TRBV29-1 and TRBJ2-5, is SAVISQKPSRDICQRGTSLTIQCQVDSQVTMMFWYRQQPGQSLTLIATANQGSEATYESGFVIDKFPISRPNLTFSTLTVSNMSPEDSSIYLCSVGPREETQYFGPGTRLLVL.